These 18 T cell receptor beta chains share one sample of origin, sequenced in a study of blood T cells in healthy people across ages. Through a sample-barcoded 5' primer and a J-beta primer mix, a second PCR was run for roughly 6 to 11 cycles. Each CDR3 protein gets one entry after TCRdb re-called the 5' RACE reads with MiXCR. The data contain around 500,000 distinct CDR3 sequences, about 27% of them singletons. This same sample was also taken into another study, of T cells of mothers and their children.

Sequenced: blood. These receptors came from a boy aged 2 to 10 in good health.

This clonotype was detected a few times. DNA of the CDR3: TGTGCCAGCAGTAGCGGGGGGCTATTATCCTACAATGAGCAGTTCTTC. Protein product: CASSSGGLLSYNEQFF. V and J are TRBV12-3 or TRBV12-4 and TRBJ2-1; 9 bases agree with TRBD2. The V gene end was trimmed by 5 bases and the J gene end by 1 base; junction bases not matched to a gene: 6. CDR3 length: 16 amino acids.

The genes are TRBV6-2 or TRBV6-3 and TRBJ2-1; TRBD2 matches at 7 bases. The J call is uncertain, as TRBJ2-7 better fits the DNA end. The CDR3 runs 15 residues. The germline V gene has CDR1 MNHEY and CDR2 SVGEGT. CDR3 amino acids: CASVPGSGVTYEQYF. The DNA of the CDR3 is TGTGCCAGCGTCCCGGGGAGCGGGGTTACCTACGAGCAGTACTTC.

This chain joins TRBV9 and TRBJ2-2; maybe TRBD2 (6 bases). Trimming took off 0 bases at V and 1 base at J, with 13 bases between the two ends. The length of the CDR3 is 17 residues. Germline V gene lookup returns CDR1 SGDLS and CDR2 YYNGEE. The CDR3 sequence: CASSVVAGTLNTGELFF. The CDR3 DNA reads as TGTGCCAGCAGCGTAGTTGCGGGGACCTTGAACACCGGGGAGCTGTTTTTT.

A note on this clonotype: Compared with germline, one end of the junction differs, possibly owing to a read error. The rearrangement joins TRBV29-1 to TRBJ1-2; TRBD1 is a possible D gene (6 bases). Germline loops: CDR1 SQVTM, CDR2 ANQGSEA. The CDR3 runs 13 residues. CDR3 amino acids: CSVEWPGDYGYTF. The CDR3 region has the DNA TGCAGCGTTGAGTGGCCAGGGGACTACGGCTACACCTTC. The variable domain in full, with the rest retrieved from reference TRBV29-1 and TRBJ1-2, is SAVISQKPSRDICQRGTSLTIQCQVDSQVTMMFWYRQQPGQSLTLIATANQGSEATYESGFVIDKFPISRPNLTFSTLTVSNMSPEDSSIYLCSVEWPGDYGYTFGSGTRLTVV.

This clonotype was detected only once. The rearrangement links TRBV20-1 to TRBJ2-7, with 7 bases matching TRBD2. The V segment lost 1 base and the J segment 0 bases; nucleotides outside the gene matches: 9. CDR3 length: 16 residues. Germline V gene sequence: CDR1 DFQATT, CDR2 SNEGSKA (reference sequence). CDR3 residues: CSARGISGSISYEQYF. In nucleotides, the CDR3 is TGCAGTGCTAGAGGCATTAGCGGGTCTATCTCCTACGAGCAGTACTTC.

This rearrangement joins TRBV7-2 to TRBJ2-5; 9 bases align to TRBD2. The end of the DNA fits TRBJ2-7 better, so the J call may be wrong. Looked up from germline, CDR1 is SGHTA and CDR2 is FQGNSA. The length of the CDR3 is 17 residues. The CDR3 bases are TGTGCCAGCAGTCCCTCCCCCCGACTAGCGGCCTCCTACGAGCAGTACTTC. This sequence encodes CASSPSPRLAASYEQYF.

The sample holds a few counts of this clonotype. The chain is built from TRBV3-1 and TRBJ1-2, with TRBD1 matching 8 bases. Germline lookup yields CDR1 LGHDT and CDR2 YNNKEL (reference sequence). V gave up 1 base and J gave up 8 bases; unmatched junction bases: 9. The CDR3 length is 15 residues. CDR3 DNA sequence: TGTGCCAGCAGCCAAGCGGGGCAGGGGGCGCAAGGCTACACCTTC. Translating it yields CASSQAGQGAQGYTF. The full variable domain, in which reference TRBV3-1 and TRBJ1-2 provide the parts outside the CDR3, is DTAVSQTPKYLVTQMGNDKSIKCEQNLGHDTMYWYKQDSKKFLKIMFSYNNKELIINETVPNRFSPKSPDKAHLNLHINSLELGDSAVYFCASSQAGQGAQGYTFGSGTRLTVV.

This clonotype was seen a handful of times. The rearrangement uses TRBV7-9 and TRBJ1-4; possible D gene TRBD1, 6 bases. Germline CDR1 SEHNR, CDR2 FQNEAQ (reference sequence). With 5 bases removed from V and 2 bases from J, the gap between germline ends came to 24 bases. The CDR3 spans 19 residues. The CDR3, as DNA: TGTGCCAGCAGCAGGCGAAAAAGGGGGGAAATGACGACTAATGAAAAACTGTTTTTT. Its protein is CASSRRKRGEMTTNEKLFF.

This CDR3 reads CSARPPTVANYGYTF. In DNA, the CDR3 is TGCAGTGCTAGACCCCCGACAGTGGCCAACTATGGCTACACCTTC. The chain couples TRBV20-1 to TRBJ1-2, with a weak D call TRBD1 (5 bases). V lost 2 bases and J 2 bases, leaving 15 bases between the germline ends. The CDR3 loop spans 15 amino acids. The germline V gene encodes CDR1 DFQATT and CDR2 SNEGSKA (reference sequence).

This clonotype was found a few times. The V gene is TRBV27, the J gene TRBJ2-6; D possibly corresponds to TRBD1 (6 bases). Looked up from germline, CDR1 is MNHEY and CDR2 is SMNVEV (reference sequence). V was shortened by 5 bases and J by 9 bases, with 11 bases between the two germline ends. The CDR3 spans 13 residues. CDR3 nucleotides: TGTGCCAGCAGTCCCGGGACATTCAACGTCCTGACTTTC. This translates into CASSPGTFNVLTF.

This clonotype appeared once. This chain connects TRBV12-5 to TRBJ2-5; maybe TRBD2 (5 bases). The CDR3 totals 14 residues. Germline V gene sequence: CDR1 LGHNT, CDR2 FRNRAP. Trimming cost V 2 bases and J 2 bases, with 9 bases left between them. CDR3 sequence reads: CASGLSGLQETQYF. CDR3 sequence (DNA): TGTGCTAGTGGTTTGAGCGGTCTTCAAGAGACCCAGTACTTC.

This clonotype has just one count. This sequence joins TRBV11-2 and TRBJ2-7; perhaps TRBD2 as D (6 bases). Trimming pared 0 bases from V and 3 bases from J, leaving 12 bases between. Germline values: CDR1 SGHAT, CDR2 FQNNGV. The CDR3 sequence is 15 residues long. The CDR3, as DNA: TGTGCCAGCAGCTTAGATTGGGGACTGGGCTACGAGCAGTACTTC. This encodes CASSLDWGLGYEQYF.

In its sample, this clonotype was seen a few times. This chain joins TRBV9 and TRBJ1-1, with D unclear. V lost 0 bases and J lost 4, with 7 bases in between. Per germline, CDR1 SGDLS and CDR2 YYNGEE. This CDR3 has 13 amino acids. The CDR3 is CASSVEPGTEAFF. The CDR3 coding sequence is TGTGCCAGCAGCGTAGAACCGGGCACTGAAGCTTTCTTT.

The chain has TRBV13 and TRBJ2-1; 11 bases fit TRBD2. The germline gives CDR1 PRHDT, CDR2 FYEKMQ (reference sequence). The V segment lost 1 base and the J segment 9 bases; nucleotides outside the gene matches: 8. The CDR3 runs to 16 residues. The CDR3 loop reads CASSLVTSGRLGEQFF. CDR3 sequence (DNA): TGTGCCAGCAGCTTAGTAACTAGCGGGAGATTGGGTGAGCAGTTCTTC.

This clonotype was seen a few times. This chain links TRBV7-9 with TRBJ1-2, with D possibly matching TRBD1 (5 bases). Trimming cost V 1 base and J 6 bases, with 6 bases left between them. This CDR3 is 12 amino acids long. Germline CDR1 and CDR2: SEHNR and FQNEAQ (reference sequence). The CDR3 here is CASSLGGHGYTF. CDR3 in DNA: TGTGCCAGCAGCTTAGGGGGCCATGGCTACACCTTC.

The V gene is TRBV20-1, the J gene TRBJ2-5; D perhaps matches TRBD2 (5 bases). The V end was cut by 5 bases, the J end by 1 base, with 8 bases between. CDR3 size: 12 residues. Germline V CDR1 and CDR2: DFQATT, SNEGSKA (reference sequence). The CDR3 region has the DNA TGCAGTGCTTTCCGGGGCCAAGAGACCCAGTACTTC. Protein: CSAFRGQETQYF.

There are a few counts of this clonotype. The chain recombines TRBV2 with TRBJ1-2, with D hard to call. Trimming took 4 bases from V and 4 from J, leaving 4 bases between them. Germline V gene sequence: CDR1 SNHLY, CDR2 FYNNEI. This CDR3 has 11 amino acids. For the CDR3, the DNA is TGTGCCAGCAGTGTCGGCTATGGCTACACCTTC. It is translated as CASSVGYGYTF. The variable domain in full, with the rest retrieved from reference TRBV2 and TRBJ1-2, is EPEVTQTPSHQVTQMGQEVILRCVPISNHLYFYWYRQILGQKVEFLVSFYNNEISEKSEIFDDQFSVERPDGSNFTLKIRSTKLEDSAMYFCASSVGYGYTFGSGTRLTVV.

For this clonotype: The junction departs from germline at one end; a sequencing error may be responsible. This rearrangement joins TRBV11-2 to TRBJ1-2; D unresolved. This CDR3 has 14 amino acids. The germline gives CDR1 SGHAT, CDR2 FQNNGV. The CDR3, as DNA: TGTGCCAGCACCTTGACACGTACTAACCATGGCTACACCTTC. Translating gives CASTLTRTNHGYTF.